This T cell receptor beta chain was documented in a study of T cells in Graves' hyperthyroidism and ophthalmopathy. The study, taken as a whole, reports: Peripheral blood also featured most of the thyroid clonotypes expanded above 0.001.

Amplification of TCR beta CDR3 regions used RNA as the template. HTBI primers were the set used in a first-round RT-PCR of the TCR CDR3. MiXCR was run by TCRdb on the multiplex PCR reads, yielding one entry per CDR3 protein. The sample holds about half a million distinct CDR3 sequences, approximately 25% seen once. This clonotype was recorded many times. Its antigen remains unidentified. The study included ophthalmopathy patients with Clinical Activity Score at least 3, NOSPECS grade at least 4 and duration under 3 months. Clinical symptoms, serum thyroxine, TRAb, thyroid ultrasound and orbital computed tomography established diagnosis. The CDR3 length is 13 residues. Trimming left V 1 base short and J 7 bases short, with 8 bases between. The germline gives CDR1 SGHAT, CDR2 FQNNGV.

The clonotype was recovered from a woman aged 30 to 39 with Graves' ophthalmopathy. The sample consisted of blood. The J gene is TRBJ1-5, the V gene TRBV11-2; unclear D gene. As DNA, the CDR3 is TGTGCCAGCAGCTTAGGGCATAAGCAGCCCCAGCATTTT. Protein sequence: CASSLGHKQPQHF.